This entry lists 18 T cell receptor beta chains sequenced from one sample in a study of T cell responses to AZD1222 COVID-19 vaccine. Measured with immunoSEQ multiplex PCR; TCRdb has only the in-frame clones, and not every one. Of around 120,000 clones listed, about 92% are singletons. The sample was peripheral blood, taken 28 days after the second AZD1222 dose. The receptors shown here come from an adult who received the AZD1222 COVID-19 vaccine.

This chain uses TRBV19 with TRBJ2-1, with D possibly matching TRBD2 (5 bases). Germline V lookup: CDR1 LNHDA, CDR2 SQIVND (reference sequence). V lost 5 bases to trimming and J lost 0 bases, with 14 bases between them. The CDR3 is 16 amino acids. The CDR3, as DNA: TGTGCCAGTAGTTCCCCGGGGAGAAGCTCCTACAATGAGCAGTTCTTC. Translating it yields CASSSPGRSSYNEQFF.

The chain joins TRBV6-5 to TRBJ1-1; D not certain. Between the trimmed V and J ends, which lost 2 bases and 3 bases, there was a span of 16 bases. The CDR3 extends over 16 amino acids. Germline V gene lookup returns CDR1 MNHEY and CDR2 SVGAGI. CDR3 sequence reads: CASSYPLGGRDTEAFF. CDR3 nucleotide sequence: TGTGCCAGCAGTTACCCCCTTGGAGGGAGGGACACTGAAGCTTTCTTT.

The genes are TRBV5-1 and TRBJ2-5; D might be TRBD2 (5 bases). Germline CDR1 is SGHRS and CDR2 is YFSETQ. CDR3 length: 14 residues. V was clipped by 2 bases and J by 5 bases, with 13 bases between them. The CDR3 region is CASSFRGSGETQYF. In nucleotides, the CDR3 is TGCGCCAGCAGCTTCCGGGGATCCGGGGAGACCCAGTACTTC. Variable domain in full (rest from reference TRBV5-1 and TRBJ2-5): KAGVTQTPRYLIKTRGQQVTLSCSPISGHRSVSWYQQTPGQGLQFLFEYFSETQRNKGNFPGRFSGRQFSNSRSEMNVSTLELGDSALYLCASSFRGSGETQYFGPGTRLLVL.

This chain uses TRBV5-1 with TRBJ2-2; 9 bases line up with TRBD2. The CDR3 totals 19 residues. The germline gives CDR1 SGHRS, CDR2 YFSETQ. V lost 3 bases and J lost 1; bases outside the gene matches: 13. The CDR3 nucleotides read TGCGCCAGCAGCTCAGGGCCTAGCGGGATCCCCTTGAACACCGGGGAGCTGTTTTTT. The encoded protein is CASSSGPSGIPLNTGELFF.

The CDR3: CASSYSGGATEAFF. DNA for the CDR3: TGTGCCAGCAGTTACTCCGGGGGTGCGACTGAAGCTTTCTTT. The chain employs TRBV6-5 and TRBJ1-1, with D perhaps TRBD1 (5 bases). This CDR3 has 14 residues. The V gene's germline CDR1 is MNHEY and CDR2 SVGAGI. The V end was cut by 0 bases, the J end by 5 bases, with 10 bases between.

The chain is built from TRBV25-1 and TRBJ1-4; no clear D. V lost 4 bases and J 8 bases, leaving 17 bases between the germline ends. The CDR3 has 15 amino acids. Germline assignment: CDR1 MGHDK and CDR2 SYGVNS. CDR3 amino acids: CASSGSWGIAEKLFF. The CDR3 region has the DNA TGTGCCAGCAGTGGCTCGTGGGGAATAGCGGAAAAACTGTTTTTT. Full variable domain (remainder filled in from reference TRBV25-1 and TRBJ1-4): EADIYQTPRYLVIGTGKKITLECSQTMGHDKMYWYQQDPGMELHLIHYSYGVNSTEKGDLSSESTVSRIRTEHFPLTLESARPSHTSQYLCASSGSWGIAEKLFFGSGTQLSVL.

V and J are TRBV2 and TRBJ2-3; 11 bases are a match to TRBD2. The ends lost 6 bases at V and 1 base at J; junction bases unmatched: 3. From germline, CDR1 is SNHLY and CDR2 FYNNEI. The CDR3 totals 15 residues. As DNA, the CDR3 is TGTGCCAGCAGCGCACTAGCGGGAGGCACAGATACGCAGTATTTT. Its protein product is CASSALAGGTDTQYF.

The genes are TRBV6-1 and TRBJ2-1; no reliable D call. Germline V gene data show CDR1 as MNHNS and CDR2 as SASEGT. This CDR3 has 14 residues. V was shortened by 1 base and J by 1 base, with 5 bases between the two germline ends. The CDR3 coding sequence is TGTGCCAGCAGTGAAGGACTTTCCTACAATGAGCAGTTCTTC. Translating gives CASSEGLSYNEQFF.

This clone was seen only once. The chain combines TRBV5-6 with TRBJ1-2, with D perhaps TRBD1 (6 bases). V lost 2 bases and J lost 6, with 11 bases in between. The CDR3 totals 13 residues. Looked up from germline, CDR1 is SGHDT and CDR2 is YYEEEE. CDR3 amino acids: CASSLTGTHGYTF. CDR3 DNA sequence: TGTGCCAGCAGCTTAACAGGGACCCATGGCTACACCTTC.

V and J are TRBV29-1 and TRBJ1-2, with unresolved D. Germline assignment: CDR1 SQVTM and CDR2 ANQGSEA. V was trimmed by 6 bases and J by 4 bases, leaving 15 bases between them. The CDR3 spans 13 residues. This CDR3 is CSVTRPEGYGYTF. The CDR3 DNA reads as TGCAGCGTAACCAGACCGGAGGGCTATGGCTACACCTTC.

The sample holds one count of this clone. V gene TRBV5-1 combines with J gene TRBJ2-1; the D gene is possibly TRBD2 (6 bases). The CDR3 has 15 amino acids. V shed 2 bases and J shed 8 bases, with 17 bases lying between them. CDR1 and CDR2 (germline): SGHRS, YFSETQ. This CDR3 is CASSFRDSGDHEQFF. The CDR3 nucleotides are TGCGCCAGCAGCTTCCGGGACTCGGGGGACCATGAGCAGTTCTTC.

The V and J genes are TRBV20-1 and TRBJ2-7; tentative D call: TRBD1 (6 bases). CDR3 length: 11 residues. Germline V gene data show CDR1 as DFQATT and CDR2 as SNEGSKA (reference sequence). V dropped 2 bases and J dropped 5 bases, with 7 bases sitting between them. The CDR3 here is CSARKGDEQYF. Written as DNA, the CDR3 is TGCAGTGCTAGAAAGGGGGACGAGCAGTACTTC.

The count of this clone is one. V gene TRBV9 combines with J gene TRBJ2-2; TRBD2 matches 13 bases. The CDR3 length is 18 residues. CDR1 and CDR2 from the germline V gene are SGDLS and YYNGEE. The trim removed 1 base at V and 2 bases at J, leaving 5 bases unmatched. In DNA form, the CDR3 reads TGTGCCAGCAGCGTATTTGGACTAGCGGGAGCTAACACCGGGGAGCTGTTTTTT. Translating it yields CASSVFGLAGANTGELFF.

V and J are TRBV11-2 and TRBJ2-7; 12 positions agree with TRBD2. The germline V gene encodes CDR1 SGHAT and CDR2 FQNNGV. With 1 base clipped from V and 4 bases from J, the junction kept 2 bases outside the gene matches. The CDR3 is made up of 15 amino acids. CDR3 sequence (DNA): TGTGCCAGCAGCTTAGGGCTAGCGGGAGGGTACGAGCAGTACTTC. Amino acids: CASSLGLAGGYEQYF.

Concerning this clone itself: The junction differs from germline at one of its ends, possibly a read error. This chain joins TRBV14 and TRBJ1-1; tentative D call: TRBD1 (6 bases). The CDR3 is 19 residues long. CDR1 is SGHDN, CDR2 FVKESK, per germline. CDR3 protein: CASSQVRLRFTGANAEAFF. CDR3 DNA sequence: TGTGCCAGCAGCCAAGTTCGTCTTCGTTTTACGGGGGCGAACGCTGAAGCTTTCTTT.

The chain combines TRBV7-2 with TRBJ1-1, with 8 bases fitting TRBD1. In germline, CDR1 is SGHTA, CDR2 FQGNSA. With 6 bases clipped from V and 5 bases from J, the junction kept 8 bases outside the gene matches. CDR3 size: 14 residues. Here the CDR3 DNA reads TGTGCCAGCAGGAGGACTACAGGGGGGACTGAAGCTTTCTTT. It codes for CASRRTTGGTEAFF.

The chain is built from TRBV10-3 and TRBJ2-3; the match to TRBD2 covers 9 bases. The CDR3 is 15 amino acids. The V segment lost 7 bases and the J segment 2 bases; nucleotides outside the gene matches: 7. Germline V gene lookup returns CDR1 ENHRY and CDR2 SYGVKD. CDR3 sequence: CAIKASGTPTDTQYF. The CDR3 DNA reads TGTGCCATCAAAGCTAGCGGGACACCCACAGATACGCAGTATTTT.

This clone was seen only a few times. V usage is TRBV21-1 and J usage is TRBJ1-5. TRBV21-1 is an annotated pseudogene. This CDR3 spans 17 amino acids. CDR3 sequence reads: CASSIHPRAEANQPQHF. DNA of the CDR3: TGTGCCAGCAGCATCCACCCGAGGGCGGAGGCGAACCAGCCCCAGCATTTT.